This T cell receptor beta chain was sequenced during a study of blood T cell repertoires in COVID-19. Across the study: Whether acute or convalescent, the COVID-19 samples came from the United States, Italy and Spain.

Sequencing used immunoSEQ multiplex PCR; TCRdb keeps in-frame clones, though not all of them. The sample holds roughly 64,000 clones, 70% to 90% seen once. Germline V gene lookup returns CDR1 SGHRS and CDR2 YFSETQ. This CDR3 has 16 residues. V dropped 3 bases and J dropped 0; count of bases not matched to a gene: 2. This clonotype was sampled from a man aged 50-60 years with active COVID-19. The material sequenced was peripheral blood. The chain links TRBV5-1 to TRBJ2-6; 8 nucleotides match TRBD1. This CDR3 is CASSSTGGSGANVLTF. The CDR3 DNA is TGCGCCAGCAGCTCTACAGGGGGCTCTGGGGCCAACGTCCTGACTTTC.